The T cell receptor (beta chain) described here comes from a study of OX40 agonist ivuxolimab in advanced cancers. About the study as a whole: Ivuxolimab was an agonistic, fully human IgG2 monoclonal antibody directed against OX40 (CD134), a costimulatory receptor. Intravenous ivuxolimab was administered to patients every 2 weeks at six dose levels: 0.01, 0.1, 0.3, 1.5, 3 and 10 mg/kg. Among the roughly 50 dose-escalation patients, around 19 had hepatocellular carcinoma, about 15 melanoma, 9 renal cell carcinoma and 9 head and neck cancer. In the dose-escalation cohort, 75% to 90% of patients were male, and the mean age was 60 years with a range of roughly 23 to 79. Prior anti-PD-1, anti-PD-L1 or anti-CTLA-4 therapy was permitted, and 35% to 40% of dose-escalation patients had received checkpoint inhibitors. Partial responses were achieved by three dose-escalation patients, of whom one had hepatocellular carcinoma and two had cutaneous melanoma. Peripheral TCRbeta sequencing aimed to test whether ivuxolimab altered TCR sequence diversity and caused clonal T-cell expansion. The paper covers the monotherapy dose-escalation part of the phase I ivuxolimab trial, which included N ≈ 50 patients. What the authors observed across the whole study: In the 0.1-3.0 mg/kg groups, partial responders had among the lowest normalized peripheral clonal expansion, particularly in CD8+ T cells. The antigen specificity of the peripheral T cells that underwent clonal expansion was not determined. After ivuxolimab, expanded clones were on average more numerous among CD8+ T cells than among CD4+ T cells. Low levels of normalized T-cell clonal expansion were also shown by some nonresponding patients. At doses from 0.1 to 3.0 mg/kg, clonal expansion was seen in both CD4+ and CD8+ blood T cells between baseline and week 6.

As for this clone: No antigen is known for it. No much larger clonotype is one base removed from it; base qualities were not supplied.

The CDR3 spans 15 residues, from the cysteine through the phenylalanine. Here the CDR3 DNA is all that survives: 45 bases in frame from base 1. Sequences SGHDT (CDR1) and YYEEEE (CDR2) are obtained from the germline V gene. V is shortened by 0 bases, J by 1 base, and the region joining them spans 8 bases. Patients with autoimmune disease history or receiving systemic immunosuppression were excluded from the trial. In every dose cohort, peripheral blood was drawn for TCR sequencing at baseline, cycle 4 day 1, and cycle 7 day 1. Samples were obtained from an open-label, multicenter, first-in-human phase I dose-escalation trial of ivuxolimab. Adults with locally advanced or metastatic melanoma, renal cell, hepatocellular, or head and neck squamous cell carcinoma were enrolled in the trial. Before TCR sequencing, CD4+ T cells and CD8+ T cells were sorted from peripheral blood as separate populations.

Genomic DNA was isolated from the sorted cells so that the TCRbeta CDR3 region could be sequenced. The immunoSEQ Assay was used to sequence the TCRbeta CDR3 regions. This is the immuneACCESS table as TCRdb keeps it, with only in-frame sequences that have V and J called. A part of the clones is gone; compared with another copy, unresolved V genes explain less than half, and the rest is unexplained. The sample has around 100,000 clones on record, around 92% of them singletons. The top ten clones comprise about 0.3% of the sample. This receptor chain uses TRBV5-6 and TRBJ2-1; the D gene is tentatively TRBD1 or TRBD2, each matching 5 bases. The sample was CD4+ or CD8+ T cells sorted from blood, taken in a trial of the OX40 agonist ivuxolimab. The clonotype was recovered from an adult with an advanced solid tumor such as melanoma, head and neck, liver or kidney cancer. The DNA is TGTGCCAGCAGCTTGGTGGGGGAATCCTACAATGAGCAGTTCTTC. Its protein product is CASSLVGESYNEQFF.